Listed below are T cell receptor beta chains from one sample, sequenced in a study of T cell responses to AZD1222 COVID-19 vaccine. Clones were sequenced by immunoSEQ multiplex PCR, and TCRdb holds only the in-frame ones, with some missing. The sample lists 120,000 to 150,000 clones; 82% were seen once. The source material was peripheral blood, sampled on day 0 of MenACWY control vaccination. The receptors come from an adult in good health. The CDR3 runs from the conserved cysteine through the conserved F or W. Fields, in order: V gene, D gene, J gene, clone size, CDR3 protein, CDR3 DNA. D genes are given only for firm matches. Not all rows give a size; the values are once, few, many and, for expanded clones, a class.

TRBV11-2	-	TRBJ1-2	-	CASSFIRAATSNYGYTF	TGTGCCAGCAGCTTTATTCGGGCAGCAACCTCTAACTATGGCTACACCTTC
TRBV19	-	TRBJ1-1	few	CASSSGTVNAEAFF	TGTGCCAGTAGTTCAGGGACGGTGAACGCTGAAGCTTTCTTT
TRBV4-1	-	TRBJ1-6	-	CASSQDGTGNSPLHF	TGCGCCAGCAGCCAAGACGGGACGGGAAATTCACCCCTCCACTTT
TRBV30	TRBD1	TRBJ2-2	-	CAWNFPGQATGELFF	TGTGCCTGGAATTTCCCCGGACAGGCCACCGGGGAGCTGTTTTTT
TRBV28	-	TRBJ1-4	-	CASGRVGTSEKLFF	TGTGCCAGCGGCAGGGTGGGGACTAGTGAAAAACTGTTTTTT
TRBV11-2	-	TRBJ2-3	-	CASSARTTGTDTQYF	TGTGCCAGCAGCGCTAGGACGACGGGTACAGATACGCAGTATTTT
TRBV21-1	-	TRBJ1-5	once	CASSRPPGPQHF	TGTGCCAGCAGCAGGCCGCCGGGGCCCCAGCATTTT
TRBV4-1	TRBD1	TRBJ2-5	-	CASRRGTGNGETQYF	TGCGCCAGCAGACGGGGGACAGGGAACGGAGAGACCCAGTACTTC
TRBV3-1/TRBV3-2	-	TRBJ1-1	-	CASSINRNTEAFF	TGTGCCAGCAGCATCAACAGAAACACTGAAGCTTTCTTT
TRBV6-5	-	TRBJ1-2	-	CANSYTGSTSYYGYTF	TGTGCCAACAGTTACACAGGGTCAACGTCTTACTATGGCTACACCTTC
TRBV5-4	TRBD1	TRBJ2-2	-	CASSLGRQGANTGELFF	TGTGCCAGCAGCTTGGGGAGACAGGGCGCGAACACCGGGGAGCTGTTTTTT
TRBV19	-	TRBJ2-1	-	CATCRRGPYNEQFF	TGTGCCACCTGTCGGCGGGGGCCGTACAATGAGCAGTTCTTC
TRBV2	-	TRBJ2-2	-	CASITRLAGELFF	TGTGCCAGCATCACACGACTTGCCGGGGAGCTGTTTTTT
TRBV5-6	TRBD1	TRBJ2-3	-	CASSLDRGDTQYF	TGTGCCAGCAGCCTGGACAGGGGAGATACGCAGTATTTT
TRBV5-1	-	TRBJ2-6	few	CASSLGSPSGANVLTF	TGCGCCAGCAGCCTGGGGTCTCCCTCTGGGGCCAACGTCCTGACTTTC
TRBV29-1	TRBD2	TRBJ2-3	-	CSVWGGTSGTDTQYF	TGCAGCGTCTGGGGGGGGACTAGCGGCACAGATACGCAGTATTTT
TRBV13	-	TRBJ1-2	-	CASSLHRDTSLTNYGYTF	TGTGCCAGCAGCTTACACCGGGACACGTCGTTAACTAACTATGGCTACACCTTC
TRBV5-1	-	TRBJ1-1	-	CASSLEVATEAFF	TGCGCCAGCAGCTTAGAGGTTGCCACTGAAGCTTTCTTT
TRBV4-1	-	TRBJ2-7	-	CASSHGYSYEQYF	TGCGCCAGCAGCCATGGCTACTCCTACGAGCAGTACTTC
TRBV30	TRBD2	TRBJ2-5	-	CAWSSYPGGKETQYF	TGTGCCTGGAGTTCATACCCGGGGGGAAAAGAGACCCAGTACTTC
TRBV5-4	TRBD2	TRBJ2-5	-	CASNTKGSGGGETQYF	TGTGCCAGCAACACCAAGGGCAGCGGGGGAGGAGAGACCCAGTACTTC
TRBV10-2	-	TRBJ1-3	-	CASKQGSGNTIYF	TGCGCCAGCAAACAGGGCTCTGGAAACACCATATATTTT
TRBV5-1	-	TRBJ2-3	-	CASSLSGDRAHTQYF	TGCGCCAGCAGCTTGTCAGGGGATAGGGCTCATACGCAGTATTTT
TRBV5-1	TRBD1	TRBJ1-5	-	CASSPPDRESNQPQHF	TGCGCCAGCAGCCCTCCGGACAGGGAGAGCAATCAGCCCCAGCATTTT